The table lists the clone carrying this T cell receptor beta chain with a few counts. This entry comes from a study of blood T cell repertoires in COVID-19. On the study more broadly: COVID-19 samples collected from the United States, Italy and Spain covered acute and convalescent phases. In each case, the material was cDNA or gDNA derived from T cells, B-cell-depleted T cells, or PBMCs.

The assay was immunoSEQ multiplex PCR, and TCRdb's table has in-frame clones only and misses some. The data show 100,000 to 150,000 clones, with approximately 77% seen just once and roughly 7.9% held by the top ten. V shed 2 bases and J 7 bases; nucleotides not matched to a gene: 2. Germline V lookup: CDR1 MGHDK, CDR2 SYGVNS. CDR3 size: 14 residues. This TCR was sampled from a human donor in a cohort sampled during active COVID-19. J is TRBJ2-2 and V is TRBV25-1; 9 bases agree with TRBD1. The sequenced material came from peripheral blood. CDR3 nucleotides: TGTGCCAGCAGTGAACGACAGGGGGACGGGGAGCTGTTTTTT. This translates into CASSERQGDGELFF. Filled out from reference TRBV25-1 and TRBJ2-2, the complete variable domain reads EADIYQTPRYLVIGTGKKITLECSQTMGHDKMYWYQQDPGMELHLIHYSYGVNSTEKGDLSSESTVSRIRTEHFPLTLESARPSHTSQYLCASSERQGDGELFFGEGSRLTVL.